These 12 T cell receptor beta chains came from one sample sequenced in a study of neurological immune-mediated disorders. TCRdb reprocessed the 5' RACE reads with MiXCR, giving one entry per CDR3 protein. The table includes 75,000 to 80,000 distinct CDR3 sequences, less than 5.5% detected once. Sequenced material: PBMCs. The receptor set was obtained from a woman in her 30s with multiple sclerosis.

This clonotype was detected many times. The V gene is TRBV7-9, the J gene TRBJ2-1; 8 positions agree with TRBD2. V shed 7 bases, J shed 10 bases, and the junction held 12 bases outside the gene matches. This CDR3 spans 14 amino acids. Per germline, CDR1 SEHNR and CDR2 FQNEAQ (reference sequence). The chain's CDR3 is CASTIVSGMREQFF. The CDR3 DNA follows: TGTGCCAGCACCATTGTTAGCGGGATGAGGGAGCAGTTCTTC.

This clonotype was seen at least ten times. This chain joins TRBV20-1 and TRBJ2-1, with D unclear. Germline-derived CDR1 and CDR2 are DFQATT and SNEGSKA (reference sequence). The V gene lost 3 bases and the J gene lost 1 base, with 19 bases spanning the gap. The CDR3 is 17 amino acids. In DNA form, the CDR3 reads TGCAGTGCTAGCCCGATAGTCGACACAACTTCCTACAATGAGCAGTTCTTC. This gives the protein CSASPIVDTTSYNEQFF.

This clonotype was seen at least ten times. The J gene is TRBJ2-3, the V gene TRBV6-5, with D possibly TRBD1 on 5 matching bases. This CDR3 contains 14 residues. Germline assignment: CDR1 MNHEY and CDR2 SVGAGI. V lost 7 bases, J lost 2 bases, and 13 bases lay in between. This CDR3 reads CASKGRQITDTQYF. The CDR3 DNA sequence: TGTGCCAGCAAGGGGCGTCAAATCACAGATACGCAGTATTTT.

This clonotype came up many times. The rearrangement joins TRBV10-2 to TRBJ2-7; 7 bases fit TRBD2. Germline loops: CDR1 WSHSY, CDR2 SAAADI. This CDR3 is 12 amino acids long. V lost 8 bases and J lost 2; bases outside the gene matches: 3. CDR3: CASRSGAYEQYF. CDR3 sequence (DNA): TGCGCCAGCCGAAGCGGGGCCTACGAGCAGTACTTC.

This clonotype came up many times. The V gene is TRBV12-3 or TRBV12-4, the J gene TRBJ2-6; no clear D gene. Trimming stripped 8 bases from V and 0 bases from J, with 2 bases between. This CDR3 is 12 amino acids long. The CDR3 DNA is TGTGCCAGCGACTCTGGGGCCAACGTCCTGACTTTC. It codes for CASDSGANVLTF.

This clonotype was detected many times. V and J are TRBV20-1 and TRBJ2-2, with D maybe TRBD2 (5 bases). V was trimmed by 0 bases and J by 3 bases, leaving 8 bases between them. Germline V gives CDR1 DFQATT, CDR2 SNEGSKA (reference sequence). The CDR3 covers 14 residues. For the CDR3, the DNA is TGCAGTGCTAGAGATCTGGGAGACACCGGGGAGCTGTTTTTT. This translates into CSARDLGDTGELFF.

This clonotype was recorded a few times. A much larger clone differs by one base, so this may be a read error. V is TRBV5-1 and J is TRBJ1-5, with TRBD1 matching over 8 bases. CDR3 length: 15 amino acids. Germline CDR1 is SGHRS and CDR2 is YFSETQ. CDR3 amino acids: CASSRGQGSKQPQHF. CDR3 nucleotides: TGCGCCAGCAGCCGCGGACAGGGAAGCAAACAGCCCCAGCATTTT.

At least ten counts were recorded for this clonotype. The chain couples TRBV3-1 to TRBJ2-1; no firm D call. This CDR3 spans 18 amino acids. Germline CDR1 and CDR2: LGHDT and YNNKEL (reference sequence). Trimming took off 0 bases at V and 0 bases at J, with 15 bases between the two ends. The CDR3 DNA reads TGTGCCAGCAGCCAAGATCGGGTAGAAGCCTTCTCCTACAATGAGCAGTTCTTC. Amino acid sequence: CASSQDRVEAFSYNEQFF.

About this clonotype: This could be a read error, since a much larger clone is one nucleotide away. The rearrangement links TRBV7-3 to TRBJ2-1; TRBD1 is a possible D gene (6 bases). Germline lookup yields CDR1 SGHTA and CDR2 FQGTGA. The CDR3 extends over 13 amino acids. The CDR3 DNA is TGTGCCAGCAGCTTGAACACAGGGAATGCGCAGTTCTTC. Amino acids: CASSLNTGNAQFF.

This clonotype was recorded many times. The chain recombines TRBV7-6 with TRBJ2-7; D is undetermined. Germline CDR1 reads SGHVS; CDR2 reads FNYEAQ. V was trimmed by 2 bases and J by 4 bases, leaving 9 bases between them. CDR3 length equals 13 residues. CDR3 sequence reads: CASSLQEGYEQYF. The CDR3 DNA sequence: TGTGCCAGCAGCTTACAGGAAGGGTACGAGCAGTACTTC.

This clonotype was observed a few times. V gene TRBV12-3 or TRBV12-4 combines with J gene TRBJ1-2, with D hard to call. There are 14 residues in the CDR3. Trimming took 3 bases from V and 2 from J, leaving 10 bases between them. This chain's CDR3 is CASSFPNVNYGYTF. The CDR3, as DNA: TGTGCCAGCAGTTTTCCCAACGTAAACTATGGCTACACCTTC.

This clonotype was observed at least ten times. J is TRBJ2-1 and V is TRBV24-1; D is perhaps TRBD2 (5 bases). Germline CDR1 and CDR2: KGHDR and SFDVKD. Trimming removed 7 bases from V and 0 bases from J, with 12 bases in between. This CDR3 has 15 residues. CDR3 region: CATREAESSYNEQFF. Here the CDR3 DNA reads TGTGCCACCAGGGAAGCGGAAAGCTCCTACAATGAGCAGTTCTTC.